This TCR beta chain was retrieved from a study of control samples from healthy donors and cancer patients. Produced via immunoSEQ multiplex PCR; TCRdb's table is partial and in-frame only. The repertoire holds about 130,000 clones, roughly 90% seen once, with about 1.9% in the top ten. The CDR3 is 15 amino acids. Germline V gene sequence: CDR1 SGHAT, CDR2 FQNNGV. The V gene lost 1 base and the J gene lost 7 bases, with 11 bases spanning the gap. This chain connects TRBV11-2 to TRBJ1-6; D might be TRBD1 (5 bases). The origin of this receptor is a woman aged 50 to 60 in good health. Sequences were obtained from blood. The DNA of the CDR3 is TGTGCCAGCAGCTTAGGGGTCGGGGGGAATTCACCCCTCCACTTT. It codes for CASSLGVGGNSPLHF.